These 5 T cell receptor beta chains came from one sample sequenced in a study of cytomegalovirus exposure and HLA in healthy donors. Use of 60 Vbeta and 13 Jbeta primers characterized the PCR. Some clones are missing from TCRdb's copy, which holds only in-frame ones; the method was immunoSEQ multiplex PCR. This sample has about 200,000 clones; 80% to 85% occur once, and the top ten carry less than 3%. The sample comprised PBMCs. The receptors come from a woman between 40 and 55 years old in good health and CMV-seronegative.

The chain is built from TRBV5-1 and TRBJ2-5, with 12 bases that match TRBD2. Germline CDR1 SGHRS, CDR2 YFSETQ. CDR3 length: 18 amino acids. The V gene end was trimmed by 2 bases and the J gene end by 1 base; junction bases not matched to a gene: 9. The chain's CDR3 is CASSFPGLTSGGQETQYF. The CDR3 bases are TGCGCCAGCAGCTTTCCAGGATTGACTAGCGGGGGCCAAGAGACCCAGTACTTC.

The chain has TRBV5-8 and TRBJ2-3, with D possibly being TRBD1 (6 bases). V lost 4 bases and J 7 bases, leaving 10 bases between the germline ends. Germline CDR1 SGHTS, CDR2 YDEGEE. The length of the CDR3 is 12 residues. In DNA, the CDR3 is TGTGCCAGCAGCATAACAGGGTATACGCAGTATTTT. Amino acids: CASSITGYTQYF.

J is TRBJ2-2 and V is TRBV7-2; perhaps TRBD1 as D (6 bases). The germline gives CDR1 SGHTA, CDR2 FQGNSA. CDR3 length equals 15 residues. Trimming removed 1 base at V and 3 bases at J, with 9 bases between. The CDR3 DNA sequence: TGTGCCAGCAGCTTAGAATACAGGGACACCGGGGAGCTGTTTTTT. This encodes CASSLEYRDTGELFF.

This clone was observed once. The chain has TRBV7-3 and TRBJ1-3; possibly TRBD1 for D (6 bases). Per germline, CDR1 SGHTA and CDR2 FQGTGA. The ends were cut back, 5 bases at V and 5 bases at J, with 19 bases in the middle. The CDR3 sequence is 16 residues long. The chain's CDR3 is CASSPYSRRGRNTIYF. Here the CDR3 DNA reads TGTGCCAGCAGCCCTTATTCGCGCAGGGGAAGAAACACCATATATTTT.

As concerns this clone: Other nucleotide sequences from this sample produce the same CDR3. The chain recombines TRBV18 with TRBJ2-7, with 8 bases matching TRBD1. V trimming: 3 bases; J trimming: 2 bases; junction bases outside the gene matches: 3. CDR3 length: 14 amino acids. Germline V gives CDR1 KGHSH, CDR2 LQKENI. The CDR3: CASSPRQGTYEQYF. In DNA form, the CDR3 reads TGTGCCAGCTCACCGCGACAGGGGACCTACGAGCAGTACTTC. The full variable domain, its missing parts supplied by reference TRBV18 and TRBJ2-7, is NAGVMQNPRHLVRRRGQEARLRCSPMKGHSHVYWYRQLPEEGLKFMVYLQKENIIDESGMPKERFSAEFPKEGPSILRIQQVVRGDSAAYFCASSPRQGTYEQYFGPGTRLTVT.